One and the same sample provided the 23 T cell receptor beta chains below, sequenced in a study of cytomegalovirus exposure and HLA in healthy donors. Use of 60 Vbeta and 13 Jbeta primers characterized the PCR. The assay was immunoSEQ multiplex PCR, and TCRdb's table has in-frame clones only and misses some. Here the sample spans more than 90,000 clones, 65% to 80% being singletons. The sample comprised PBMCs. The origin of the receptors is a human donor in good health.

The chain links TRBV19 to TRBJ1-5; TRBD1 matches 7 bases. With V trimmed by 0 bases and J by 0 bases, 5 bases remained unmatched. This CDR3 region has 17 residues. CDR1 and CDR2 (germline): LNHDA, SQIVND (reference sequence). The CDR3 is CASSIDQGVPSNQPQHF. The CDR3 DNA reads TGTGCCAGTAGTATAGATCAGGGGGTCCCTAGCAATCAGCCCCAGCATTTT.

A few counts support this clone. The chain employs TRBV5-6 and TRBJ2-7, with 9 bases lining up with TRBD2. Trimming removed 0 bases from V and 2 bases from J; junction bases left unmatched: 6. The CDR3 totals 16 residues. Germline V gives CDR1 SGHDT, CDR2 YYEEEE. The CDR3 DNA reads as TGTGCCAGCAGCTTGGGGGGACTAGCTGAGACCTACGAGCAGTACTTC. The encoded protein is CASSLGGLAETYEQYF.

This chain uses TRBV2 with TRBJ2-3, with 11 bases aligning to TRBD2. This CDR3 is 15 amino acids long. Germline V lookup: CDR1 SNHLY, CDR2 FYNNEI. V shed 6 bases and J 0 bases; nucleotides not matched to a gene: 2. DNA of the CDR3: TGTGCCAGCAGGGCTAGCGGGGGGAGCACAGATACGCAGTATTTT. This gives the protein CASRASGGSTDTQYF. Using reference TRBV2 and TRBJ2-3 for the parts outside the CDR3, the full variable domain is EPEVTQTPSHQVTQMGQEVILRCVPISNHLYFYWYRQILGQKVEFLVSFYNNEISEKSEIFDDQFSVERPDGSNFTLKIRSTKLEDSAMYFCASRASGGSTDTQYFGPGTRLTVL.

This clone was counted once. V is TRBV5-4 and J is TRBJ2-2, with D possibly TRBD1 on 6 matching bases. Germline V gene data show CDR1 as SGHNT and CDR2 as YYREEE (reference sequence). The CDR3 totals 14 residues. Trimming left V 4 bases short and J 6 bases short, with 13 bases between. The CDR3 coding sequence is TGTGCCAGCAGCCCGAGGGGGACGTCCGGGGAGCTGTTTTTT. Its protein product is CASSPRGTSGELFF.

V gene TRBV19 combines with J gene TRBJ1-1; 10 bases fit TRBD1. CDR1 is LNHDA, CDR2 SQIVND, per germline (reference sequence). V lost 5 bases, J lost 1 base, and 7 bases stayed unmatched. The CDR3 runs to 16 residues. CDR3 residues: CASSPSTGGQNTEAFF. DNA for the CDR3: TGTGCCAGTAGTCCCTCGACAGGGGGCCAGAACACTGAAGCTTTCTTT.

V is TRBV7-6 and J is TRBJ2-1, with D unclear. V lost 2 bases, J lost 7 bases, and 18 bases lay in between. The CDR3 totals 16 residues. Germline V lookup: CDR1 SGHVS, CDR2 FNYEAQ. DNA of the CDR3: TGTGCCAGCAGCTTATTCAGCCCGGGTGTGCGTAATGAGCAGTTCTTC. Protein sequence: CASSLFSPGVRNEQFF. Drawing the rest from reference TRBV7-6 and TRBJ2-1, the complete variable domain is GAGVSQSPRYKVTKRGQDVALRCDPISGHVSLYWYRQALGQGPEFLTYFNYEAQQDKSGLPNDRFSAERPEGSISTLTIQRTEQRDSAMYRCASSLFSPGVRNEQFFGPGTRLTVL.

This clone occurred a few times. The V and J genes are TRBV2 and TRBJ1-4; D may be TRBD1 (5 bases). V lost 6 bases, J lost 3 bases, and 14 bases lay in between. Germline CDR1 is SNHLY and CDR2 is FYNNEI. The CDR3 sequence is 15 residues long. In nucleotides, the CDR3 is TGTGCCAGCAGACTCAGGGTGCCGGCTAATGAAAAACTGTTTTTT. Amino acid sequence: CASRLRVPANEKLFF.

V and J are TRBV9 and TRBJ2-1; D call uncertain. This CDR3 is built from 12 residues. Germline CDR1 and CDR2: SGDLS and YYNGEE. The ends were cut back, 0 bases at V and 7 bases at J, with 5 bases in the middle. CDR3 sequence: CASSVGQNEQFF. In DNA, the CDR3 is TGTGCCAGCAGCGTAGGGCAGAATGAGCAGTTCTTC.

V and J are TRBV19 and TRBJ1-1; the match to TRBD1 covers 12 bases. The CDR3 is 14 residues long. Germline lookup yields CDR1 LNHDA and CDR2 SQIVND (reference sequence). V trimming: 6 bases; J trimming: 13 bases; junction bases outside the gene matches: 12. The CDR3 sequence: CASSPAGQGAYVFF. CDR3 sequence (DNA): TGTGCCAGTAGCCCAGCGGGACAGGGGGCTTATGTTTTCTTT.

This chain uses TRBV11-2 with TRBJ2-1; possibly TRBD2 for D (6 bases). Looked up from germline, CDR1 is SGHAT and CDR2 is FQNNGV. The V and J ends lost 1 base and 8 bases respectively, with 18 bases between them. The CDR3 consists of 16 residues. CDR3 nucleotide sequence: TGTGCCAGCAGCTTAGGGGGGACTCCCCGGTTGGATGAGCAGTTCTTC. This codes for CASSLGGTPRLDEQFF.

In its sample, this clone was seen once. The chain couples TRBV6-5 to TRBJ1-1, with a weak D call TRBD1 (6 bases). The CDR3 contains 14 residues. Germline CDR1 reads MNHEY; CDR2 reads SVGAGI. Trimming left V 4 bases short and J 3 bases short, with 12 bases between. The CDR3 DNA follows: TGTGCCAGCAGTTCTTCAGGGGTCGACACTGAAGCTTTCTTT. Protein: CASSSSGVDTEAFF.

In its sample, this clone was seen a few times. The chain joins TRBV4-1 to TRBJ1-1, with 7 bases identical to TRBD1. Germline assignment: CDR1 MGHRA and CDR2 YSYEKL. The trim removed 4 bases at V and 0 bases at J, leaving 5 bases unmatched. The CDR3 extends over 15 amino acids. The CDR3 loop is CASSLTGDLNTEAFF. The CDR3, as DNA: TGCGCCAGCAGCCTAACAGGGGACTTGAACACTGAAGCTTTCTTT.

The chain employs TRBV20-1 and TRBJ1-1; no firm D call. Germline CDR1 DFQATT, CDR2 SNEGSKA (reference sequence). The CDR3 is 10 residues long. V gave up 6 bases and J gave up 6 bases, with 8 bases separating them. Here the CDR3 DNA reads TGCAGTGCCTGGGAGGCTGAAGCTTTCTTT. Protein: CSAWEAEAFF.

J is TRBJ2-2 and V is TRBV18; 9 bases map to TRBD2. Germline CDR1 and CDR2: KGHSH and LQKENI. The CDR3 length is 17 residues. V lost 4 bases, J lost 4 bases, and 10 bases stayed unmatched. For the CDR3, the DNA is TGTGCCAGCTCACGGATCCCTAGCGGGGCCCCCACCGGGGAGCTGTTTTTT. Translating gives CASSRIPSGAPTGELFF.

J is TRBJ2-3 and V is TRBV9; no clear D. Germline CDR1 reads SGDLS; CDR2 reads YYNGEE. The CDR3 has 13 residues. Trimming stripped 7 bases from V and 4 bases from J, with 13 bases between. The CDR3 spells CASQTPGADTQYF. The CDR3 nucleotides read TGTGCCAGCCAGACCCCCGGAGCAGATACGCAGTATTTT.

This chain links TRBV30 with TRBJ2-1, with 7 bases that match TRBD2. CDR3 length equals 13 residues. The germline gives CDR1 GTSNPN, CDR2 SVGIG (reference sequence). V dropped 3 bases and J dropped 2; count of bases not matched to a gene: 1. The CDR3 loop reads CAWRAGAYNEQFF. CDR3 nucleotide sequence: TGTGCCTGGAGGGCGGGGGCCTACAATGAGCAGTTCTTC.

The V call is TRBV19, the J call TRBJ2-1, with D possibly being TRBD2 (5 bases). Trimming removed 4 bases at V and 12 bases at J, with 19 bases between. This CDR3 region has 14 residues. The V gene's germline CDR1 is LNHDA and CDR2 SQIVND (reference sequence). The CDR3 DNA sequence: TGTGCCAGTAGTACGAAGGACTCCACCGAGCGGCAGTTCTTC. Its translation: CASSTKDSTERQFF.

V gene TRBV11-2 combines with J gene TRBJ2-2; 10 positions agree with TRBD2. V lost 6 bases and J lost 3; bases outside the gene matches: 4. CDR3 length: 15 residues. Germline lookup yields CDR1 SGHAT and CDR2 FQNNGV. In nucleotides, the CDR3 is TGTGCCAGCAGAATCGGACTAGCGGACACCGGGGAGCTGTTTTTT. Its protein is CASRIGLADTGELFF.

The CDR3 region is CASSLWSSGGAGKNIQYF. In DNA form, the CDR3 reads TGCGCCAGCAGCTTGTGGTCTAGCGGGGGGGCGGGCAAAAACATTCAGTACTTC. The chain couples TRBV5-1 to TRBJ2-4; 12 bases map to TRBD2. The CDR3 has 18 residues. The trim removed 1 base at V and 3 bases at J, leaving 8 bases unmatched. Looked up from germline, CDR1 is SGHRS and CDR2 is YFSETQ.

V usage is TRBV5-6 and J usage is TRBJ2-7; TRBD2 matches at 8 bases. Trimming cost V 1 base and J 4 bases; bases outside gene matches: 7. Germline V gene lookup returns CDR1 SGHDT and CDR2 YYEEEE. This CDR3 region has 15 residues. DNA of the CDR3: TGTGCCAGCAGCTTGCCGGGGGGGTGGCTGTACGAGCAGTACTTC. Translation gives CASSLPGGWLYEQYF.

The CDR3 sequence is CASSEDTGQGSQPQHF. CDR3 nucleotide sequence: TGTGCCAGCAGTGAAGATACGGGACAGGGCTCTCAGCCCCAGCATTTT. The rearrangement joins TRBV2 to TRBJ1-5; 9 bases are a match to TRBD1. With V trimmed by 1 base and J by 6 bases, 7 bases remained unmatched. The CDR3 extends over 16 amino acids. CDR1 is SNHLY, CDR2 FYNNEI, per germline.

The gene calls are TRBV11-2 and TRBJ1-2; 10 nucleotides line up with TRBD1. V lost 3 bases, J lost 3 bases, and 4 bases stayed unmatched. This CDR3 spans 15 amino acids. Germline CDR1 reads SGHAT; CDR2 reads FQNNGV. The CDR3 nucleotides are TGTGCCAGCAGCTTCCCGGGACAGGGGCACTATGGCTACACCTTC. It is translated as CASSFPGQGHYGYTF.

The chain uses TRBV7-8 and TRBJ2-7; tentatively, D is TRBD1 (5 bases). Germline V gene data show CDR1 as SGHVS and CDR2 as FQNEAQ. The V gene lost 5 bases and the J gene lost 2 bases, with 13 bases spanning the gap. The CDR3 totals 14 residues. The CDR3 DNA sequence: TGTGCCAGCAGCCCCCTCGTACAGGCCTACGAGCAGTACTTC. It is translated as CASSPLVQAYEQYF.